This is a list of T cell receptor beta chains from one sample in a study of T cells in localized non-small cell lung cancer. Repertoires were generated with immunoSEQ multiplex PCR, while TCRdb's copy carries only in-frame clones and drops some. The sample records a few thousand clones, roughly 40% being singletons. Specimen: lung tumor tissue, collected before any cancer treatment. All receptors come from a male donor at least 60 years old with stage II squamous cell lung carcinoma. Each CDR3 is given without its conserved first and last residue. Each record gives: J gene, V gene, CDR3 protein.

J gene: TRBJ1-2; V gene: TRBV1; CDR3 protein: ASSQRLQDGYT
J gene: TRBJ1-2; V gene: TRBV18; CDR3 protein: ASSPPPGDYGYT
J gene: TRBJ2-7; V gene: TRBV6-8; CDR3 protein: ASSYMGTASYEQY
J gene: TRBJ2-5; V gene: TRBV9; CDR3 protein: ASSANPSRGAQY
J gene: TRBJ2-4; V gene: TRBV18; CDR3 protein: ASSPTSGQNIQY
J gene: TRBJ2-7; V gene: TRBV11-3; CDR3 protein: ASSGGLAGAHEQY
J gene: TRBJ2-5; V gene: TRBV11-3; CDR3 protein: ASSLEQGGLGETQY
J gene: TRBJ1-5; V gene: TRBV9; CDR3 protein: ASSEEATGNQPQH
J gene: TRBJ2-1; V gene: TRBV11-3; CDR3 protein: ASSLGRRPDEQF
J gene: TRBJ2-7; V gene: TRBV15; CDR3 protein: ATSRLAGPYEQY
J gene: TRBJ2-7; V gene: TRBV6-8; CDR3 protein: ASRGGSGYEQY
J gene: TRBJ2-5; V gene: TRBV18; CDR3 protein: ASSPIGTGQETQY
J gene: TRBJ1-5; V gene: TRBV19; CDR3 protein: ASSRRSNQPQH
J gene: TRBJ2-6; V gene: TRBV28; CDR3 protein: ASSLYGANVLT
J gene: TRBJ2-3; V gene: TRBV9; CDR3 protein: ASSDIDRVAADTQY
J gene: TRBJ2-1; V gene: TRBV1; CDR3 protein: TSSQDPLGGGPGNEQF
J gene: TRBJ2-1; V gene: TRBV10-2; CDR3 protein: ASKAGVAYNEQF
J gene: TRBJ2-6; V gene: TRBV9; CDR3 protein: ASSEVAGANVLT